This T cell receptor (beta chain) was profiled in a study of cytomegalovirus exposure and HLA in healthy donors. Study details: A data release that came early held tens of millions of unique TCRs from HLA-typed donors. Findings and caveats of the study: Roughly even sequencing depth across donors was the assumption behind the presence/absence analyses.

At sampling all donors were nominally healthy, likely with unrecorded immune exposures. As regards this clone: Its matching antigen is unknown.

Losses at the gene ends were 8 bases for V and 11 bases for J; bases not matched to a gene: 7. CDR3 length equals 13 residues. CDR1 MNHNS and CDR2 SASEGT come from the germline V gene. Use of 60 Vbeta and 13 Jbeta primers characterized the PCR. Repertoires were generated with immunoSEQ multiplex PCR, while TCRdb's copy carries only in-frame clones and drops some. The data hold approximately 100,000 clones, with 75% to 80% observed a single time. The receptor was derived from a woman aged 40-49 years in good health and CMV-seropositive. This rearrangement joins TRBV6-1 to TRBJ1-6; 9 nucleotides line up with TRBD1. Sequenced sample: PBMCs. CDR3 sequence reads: CASGTGSVTPLHF. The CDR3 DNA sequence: TGTGCCAGCGGGACAGGGTCGGTGACACCCCTCCACTTT.